One and the same sample provided the 6 T cell receptor beta chains below, sequenced in a study of cytomegalovirus exposure and HLA in healthy donors (dated by TCRdb to the late 2010s). Receptor amplification or capture employed the immunoSEQ multiplex PCR assay. The multiplex PCR relied on a mix of 60 forward primers for TCR Vbeta segments and 13 reverse primers for TCR Jbeta segments. This is the immuneACCESS table as TCRdb keeps it, with only in-frame sequences that have V and J called. A part of the clones is gone; compared with another copy, unresolved V genes explain less than half, and the rest is unexplained. This sample is represented by more than 95,000 clones; less than 80% of them were singletons. Of the sample, roughly 1.3% is held by the ten largest clones. Specimen: PBMCs. These receptors were collected from a man between 25 and 39 years old in good health and CMV-seronegative.

Written as DNA, the CDR3 is TGCGCCAGCAGAGATACAGGGGGCAATTCACCCCTCCACTTT. Translated: CASRDTGGNSPLHF. V and J are TRBV5-1 and TRBJ1-6; 9 bases are shared with TRBD1. Looked up from germline, CDR1 is SGHRS and CDR2 is YFSETQ. This CDR3 has 14 residues. J lost 7 bases, V lost 5 bases, and 4 bases had no gene match.

This sequence joins TRBV7-2 and TRBJ1-5; D call uncertain. The germline V and J ends were trimmed by 2 bases and 1 base, with 6 bases remaining between them. This CDR3 region has 14 residues. Germline CDR1 reads SGHTA; CDR2 reads FQGNSA. Here the CDR3 reads CASSLRGSNQPQHF. The CDR3 coding sequence is TGTGCCAGCAGCTTAAGAGGAAGCAATCAGCCCCAGCATTTT.

The chain joins TRBV4-3 to TRBJ1-4; 7 positions match TRBD1. Germline CDR1 and CDR2: LGHNA and YSLEER. The CDR3 consists of 13 residues. V was pared by 8 bases and J by 8 bases, with 8 bases of the junction left unmatched. CDR3 nucleotide sequence: TGCGCCAGCGGCAACAGGGGTCCCGAAAAACTGTTTTTT. It yields the protein CASGNRGPEKLFF.

The chain combines TRBV9 with TRBJ2-5; TRBD1 aligns across 11 bases. The germline gives CDR1 SGDLS, CDR2 YYNGEE. The V gene end was trimmed by 3 bases and the J gene end by 5 bases; junction bases not matched to a gene: 9. The CDR3 sequence is 16 residues long. The CDR3 nucleotides read TGTGCCAGCAGCGCCCGTCCCGGGACAGGGGGGGAGACCCAGTACTTC. The encoded protein is CASSARPGTGGETQYF.

This chain uses TRBV2 with TRBJ2-5; TRBD2 matches 10 bases. The CDR3 is 15 amino acids. The ends lost 3 bases at V and 4 bases at J; junction bases unmatched: 5. CDR1 is SNHLY and CDR2 is FYNNEI in the germline V gene. DNA for the CDR3: TGTGCCAGCAGTGACGGAGCGGGAGGGCCAGAGACCCAGTACTTC. Its protein is CASSDGAGGPETQYF.

Here the CDR3 DNA reads TGTGCCAGTAGTATGCGAGGGTCGATGGGGCAGCCCCAGCATTTT. Translating gives CASSMRGSMGQPQHF. The chain carries TRBV19 and TRBJ1-5; the D is unclear. This CDR3 is 15 amino acids long. With 3 bases removed from V and 7 bases from J, the gap between germline ends came to 16 bases. Germline V gene data show CDR1 as LNHDA and CDR2 as SQIVND (reference sequence).